The 32 T cell receptor beta chains below come from one sample, sequenced in a study of blood T cell repertoires in COVID-19. The assay was immunoSEQ multiplex PCR, and TCRdb's table has in-frame clones only and misses some. The sample yields some 91,000 clones, about 80% seen once. The sample comprised peripheral blood. These receptors were collected from a man in his 70s with acute or convalescent COVID-19.

The V call is TRBV27, the J call TRBJ2-2, with D possibly matching TRBD2 (6 bases). Trimming shortened V by 2 bases and J by 4 bases, and 17 bases separated the two germline ends. The CDR3 runs to 17 residues. Per the germline V gene, CDR1 is MNHEY and CDR2 is SMNVEV (reference sequence). The CDR3 coding sequence is TGTGCCAGCAGTTTAAGGAGTCGGGGGTGGAGCACCGGGGAGCTGTTTTTT. The encoded protein is CASSLRSRGWSTGELFF.

This clone was detected once. The CDR3 nucleotides are TGCGCCAGCAGCCAACTAGCGGGAACCCTCAATGAGCAGTTCTTC. Its protein is CASSQLAGTLNEQFF. The chain couples TRBV4-1 to TRBJ2-1; TRBD2 matches at 9 bases. CDR1 MGHRA and CDR2 YSYEKL come from the germline V gene. CDR3 size: 15 residues. Trimming took 2 bases from V and 6 from J; bases not matched to a gene: 5.

J is TRBJ2-7 and V is TRBV2; 8 nucleotides agree with TRBD1. The CDR3 is made up of 12 amino acids. V trimming: 5 bases; J trimming: 6 bases; junction bases outside the gene matches: 3. Germline CDR1 SNHLY, CDR2 FYNNEI. As DNA, the CDR3 is TGTGCCAGCAGTCAGACAGGGGCCGAGCAGTACTTC. It translates to CASSQTGAEQYF.

V and J are TRBV6-4 and TRBJ1-2; TRBD1 might be the D (6 bases). Germline V CDR1 and CDR2: MRHNA, SNTAGT. CDR3 size: 22 residues. With 1 base removed from V and 3 bases from J, the gap between germline ends came to 33 bases. CDR3 residues: CASSDFILSSPLNRERHYGYTF. The CDR3 region has the DNA TGTGCCAGCAGTGACTTTATCCTGTCGTCACCGTTAAACAGGGAGCGCCACTATGGCTACACCTTC.

This sequence joins TRBV5-4 and TRBJ2-1, with a tentative D call TRBD1 (5 bases). V was cut by 1 base and J by 8 bases, with 7 bases left in between. The germline V gene has CDR1 SGHNT and CDR2 YYREEE (reference sequence). There are 12 residues in the CDR3. Here the CDR3 DNA reads TGTGCCAGCAGCTTGACAGGTTATGAGCAGTTCTTC. Amino acids: CASSLTGYEQFF.

With respect to this clone: Other DNA variants within this sample encode the same CDR3. The chain carries TRBV5-1 and TRBJ1-6, with D uncertain. The CDR3 length is 15 residues. V was trimmed by 0 bases and J by 1 base, leaving 5 bases between them. The germline V gene has CDR1 SGHRS and CDR2 YFSETQ. This chain's CDR3 is CASSLDSSYNSPLHF. DNA for the CDR3: TGCGCCAGCAGCTTGGACAGTTCCTATAATTCACCCCTCCACTTT.

This clone was found a few times. The chain is built from TRBV29-1 and TRBJ1-1, with 7 positions matching TRBD1. V lost 7 bases and J lost 1; bases outside the gene matches: 6. Germline V gene lookup returns CDR1 SQVTM and CDR2 ANQGSEA. The CDR3 extends over 13 amino acids. The DNA of the CDR3 is TGCAGCGGCCGACAGGGTTCGAACACTGAAGCTTTCTTT. The encoded protein is CSGRQGSNTEAFF.

As concerns this clone: Its ends do not fully match the called genes, so a read error is possible. The V gene is TRBV5-3, the J gene TRBJ2-7; D may be TRBD2 (6 bases). TRBV5-3 counts as an open reading frame of uncertain function. The CDR3 is 11 residues long. The CDR3 region has the DNA TGTGCCAGAAGCTTGGCGGCTAGCGAGAGCTTC. Residues: CARSLAASESF.

The chain has TRBV15 and TRBJ2-6; D is ambiguous. V gave up 0 bases and J gave up 0 bases, with 6 bases separating them. Per the germline V gene, CDR1 is LNHNV and CDR2 is YYDKDF (reference sequence). The CDR3 totals 16 residues. The CDR3 bases are TGTGCCACCAGCAGAGAACGGTCCTCTGGGGCCAACGTCCTGACTTTC. As protein: CATSRERSSGANVLTF.

The rearrangement uses TRBV6-1 and TRBJ1-6; TRBD1 aligns across 9 bases. The CDR3 covers 17 residues. From germline, CDR1 is MNHNS and CDR2 SASEGT. The V and J ends lost 0 bases and 10 bases, in that order; junction bases with no gene match: 10. The CDR3 loop is CASSEAHPGQGDSPLHF. The CDR3 coding sequence is TGTGCCAGCAGTGAAGCCCATCCGGGACAGGGAGACTCACCCCTCCACTTT.

This clone was seen a handful of times. This sequence joins TRBV5-4 and TRBJ2-1, with D possibly being TRBD2 (6 bases). CDR1 and CDR2 (germline): SGHNT, YYREEE (reference sequence). V lost 1 base and J 10 bases, leaving 18 bases between the germline ends. This CDR3 region has 15 residues. The DNA of the CDR3 is TGTGCCAGCAGCTTGACCCCACCGGGACTTATAGAGCAGTTCTTC. This codes for CASSLTPPGLIEQFF. The full variable domain, in which reference TRBV5-4 and TRBJ2-1 provide the parts outside the CDR3, is ETGVTQSPTHLIKTRGQQVTLRCSSQSGHNTVSWYQQALGQGPQFIFQYYREEENGRGNFPPRFSGLQFPNYSSELNVNALELDDSALYLCASSLTPPGLIEQFFGPGTRLTVL.

The V gene is TRBV7-2, the J gene TRBJ2-5; maybe TRBD2 (5 bases). V was trimmed by 5 bases and J by 1 base, leaving 14 bases between them. The germline gives CDR1 SGHTA, CDR2 FQGNSA. The CDR3 consists of 15 residues. CDR3 sequence reads: CASSPTLAGQETQYF. CDR3 DNA: TGTGCCAGCAGCCCCACCTTGGCGGGCCAAGAGACCCAGTACTTC. Together with reference TRBV7-2 and TRBJ2-5, the CDR3 gives the full variable domain: GAGVSQSPSNKVTEKGKDVELRCDPISGHTALYWYRQSLGQGLEFLIYFQGNSAPDKSGLPSDRFSAERTGGSVSTLTIQRTQQEDSAVYLCASSPTLAGQETQYFGPGTRLLVL.

V is TRBV5-5 and J is TRBJ2-2, with a tentative D call TRBD1 (6 bases). The ends were cut back, 4 bases at V and 0 bases at J, with 13 bases in the middle. CDR3 length: 16 residues. Germline V gene lookup returns CDR1 SGHKS and CDR2 YYEKEE (reference sequence). CDR3 sequence: CASSRTTGANTGELFF. The CDR3 coding sequence is TGTGCCAGCAGCCGTACGACAGGTGCGAACACCGGGGAGCTGTTTTTT.

A few counts support this clone. This chain joins TRBV5-1 and TRBJ2-3, with 9 bases identical to TRBD1. CDR3 length equals 15 residues. Germline V gene lookup returns CDR1 SGHRS and CDR2 YFSETQ. V gave up 4 bases and J gave up 3 bases; unmatched junction bases: 6. The CDR3 DNA sequence: TGCGCCAGCAGCCCGGAGGGACAGGGAACAGATACGCAGTATTTT. Its translation is CASSPEGQGTDTQYF.

CDR3: CASSYRELTETQYF. In DNA, the CDR3 is TGTGCCAGCAGTTACCGGGAGCTTACAGAGACCCAGTACTTC. The rearrangement joins TRBV6-6 to TRBJ2-5, with D perhaps matching TRBD2 (6 bases). The V gene's germline CDR1 is MNHNY and CDR2 SVGAGI (reference sequence). The ends were cut back, 2 bases at V and 4 bases at J, with 11 bases in the middle. This CDR3 has 14 residues.

The rearrangement joins TRBV19 to TRBJ1-3; maybe TRBD1 (5 bases). The CDR3 runs 15 residues. Per the germline V gene, CDR1 is LNHDA and CDR2 is SQIVND (reference sequence). V lost 5 bases and J 2 bases, leaving 13 bases between the germline ends. Here the CDR3 reads CASSPPGGPGNTIYF. The CDR3 nucleotides are TGTGCCAGTAGTCCCCCCGGGGGTCCTGGAAACACCATATATTTT. The full variable domain, completed using reference TRBV19 and TRBJ1-3, is DGGITQSPKYLFRKEGQNVTLSCEQNLNHDAMYWYRQDPGQGLRLIYYSQIVNDFQKGDIAEGYSVSREKKESFPLTVTSAQKNPTAFYLCASSPPGGPGNTIYFGEGSWLTVV.

The V call is TRBV7-2, the J call TRBJ2-5; 9 bases align to TRBD1. There are 15 residues in the CDR3. CDR1 and CDR2 (germline): SGHTA, FQGNSA. Trimming took 5 bases from V and 5 from J; bases not matched to a gene: 9. DNA of the CDR3: TGTGCCAGCAGCCGCGGGACAGGGAGAGTGGAGACCCAGTACTTC. Its translation: CASSRGTGRVETQYF.

This clone has only a few counts. This chain uses TRBV2 with TRBJ2-3, with 7 bases that match TRBD2. V dropped 1 base and J dropped 5; count of bases not matched to a gene: 3. The germline gives CDR1 SNHLY, CDR2 FYNNEI. This CDR3 has 14 residues. Here the CDR3 reads CASSEGREKDTQYF. The CDR3 DNA follows: TGTGCCAGCAGTGAAGGGCGGGAGAAAGATACGCAGTATTTT.

This chain uses TRBV29-1 with TRBJ1-2; D is undetermined. Germline lookup yields CDR1 SQVTM and CDR2 ANQGSEA. Trimming took off 5 bases at V and 7 bases at J, with 11 bases between the two ends. The CDR3 length is 11 residues. CDR3 loop: CSVRLESGYTF. As DNA, the CDR3 is TGCAGCGTTCGTTTGGAGAGTGGCTACACCTTC.

The chain employs TRBV19 and TRBJ2-1; 8 nucleotides match TRBD1. There are 16 residues in the CDR3. V dropped 5 bases and J dropped 8; count of bases not matched to a gene: 14. From germline, CDR1 is LNHDA and CDR2 SQIVND (reference sequence). In nucleotides, the CDR3 is TGTGCCAGTAGTCACCCCAGGGGGCGTGAGGGGGATGAGCAGTTCTTC. It encodes CASSHPRGREGDEQFF. Full variable domain (rest looked up from reference TRBV19 and TRBJ2-1): DGGITQSPKYLFRKEGQNVTLSCEQNLNHDAMYWYRQDPGQGLRLIYYSQIVNDFQKGDIAEGYSVSREKKESFPLTVTSAQKNPTAFYLCASSHPRGREGDEQFFGPGTRLTVL.

The V gene is TRBV2, the J gene TRBJ1-1, with D uncertain. The length of the CDR3 is 13 residues. The ends were cut back, 5 bases at V and 1 base at J, with 8 bases in the middle. The V gene's germline CDR1 is SNHLY and CDR2 FYNNEI. CDR3 residues: CASSRQQNTEAFF. The CDR3 DNA sequence: TGTGCCAGCAGTAGACAACAGAACACTGAAGCTTTCTTT. Combining the CDR3 with reference TRBV2 and TRBJ1-1 gives the whole variable domain EPEVTQTPSHQVTQMGQEVILRCVPISNHLYFYWYRQILGQKVEFLVSFYNNEISEKSEIFDDQFSVERPDGSNFTLKIRSTKLEDSAMYFCASSRQQNTEAFFGQGTRLTVV.

This clone has just one count. The chain recombines TRBV6-1 with TRBJ1-2, with D perhaps matching TRBD1 (6 bases). With 3 bases removed from V and 2 bases from J, the gap between germline ends came to 13 bases. This CDR3 is built from 15 residues. The germline V gene encodes CDR1 MNHNS and CDR2 SASEGT. CDR3 in amino acids: CASSETTGSNYGYTF. In DNA form, the CDR3 reads TGTGCCAGCAGTGAGACTACAGGGTCCAACTATGGCTACACCTTC.

The chain uses TRBV7-9 and TRBJ1-2, with TRBD1 as a possible D gene (5 bases). The CDR3 contains 14 residues. Trimming took off 1 base at V and 8 bases at J, with 14 bases between the two ends. Per the germline V gene, CDR1 is SEHNR and CDR2 is FQNEAQ (reference sequence). CDR3 in DNA: TGTGCCAGCAGCTTAGTGGGACGGGAGATAGGCTACACCTTC. This gives the protein CASSLVGREIGYTF.

The chain carries TRBV29-1 and TRBJ1-1; no firm D call. Germline lookup yields CDR1 SQVTM and CDR2 ANQGSEA. V gave up 5 bases and J gave up 4 bases, with 11 bases separating them. The CDR3 has 12 amino acids. The CDR3 coding sequence is TGCAGCGTTCGCGGAGGAACCACTGAAGCTTTCTTT. Translating it yields CSVRGGTTEAFF.

This clone was observed a few times. The chain links TRBV12-3 or TRBV12-4 to TRBJ2-1, with 8 bases lining up with TRBD1. The J segment lost 8 bases and the V segment lost 8 bases, leaving 8 bases of the junction unmatched. CDR3 length equals 13 residues. Here the CDR3 reads CASRGTGRDEQFF. CDR3 bases: TGTGCCAGCCGCGGGACAGGACGCGATGAGCAGTTCTTC.

This clone was found a few times. The chain joins TRBV29-1 to TRBJ2-7; 7 bases agree with TRBD1. This CDR3 is 12 amino acids long. CDR1 and CDR2 from the germline V gene are SQVTM and ANQGSEA. Trimming took 5 bases from V and 6 from J; bases not matched to a gene: 7. CDR3 coding DNA: TGCAGCGTTTTAGGACAGGTATTCGAGCAGTACTTC. Translated, it gives CSVLGQVFEQYF.

This clone was observed a handful of times. The chain links TRBV13 to TRBJ2-7; D is perhaps TRBD2 (6 bases). Germline CDR1 is PRHDT and CDR2 is FYEKMQ (reference sequence). V was trimmed by 6 bases and J by 3 bases, leaving 15 bases between them. This CDR3 region has 14 residues. The CDR3 spells CASRITGSRYEQYV. CDR3 DNA: TGTGCCAGCAGGATAACCGGGAGCCGCTACGAGCAGTACGTC.

The chain employs TRBV7-3 and TRBJ2-2; TRBD2 might be the D (6 bases). The length of the CDR3 is 13 residues. V was pared by 2 bases and J by 6 bases, with 7 bases between. Germline values: CDR1 SGHTA, CDR2 FQGTGA. The CDR3 reads CASSLGGAGELFF. The CDR3 coding sequence is TGTGCCAGCAGCTTAGGAGGGGCCGGGGAGCTGTTTTTT.

The chain employs TRBV9 and TRBJ2-5, with D possibly matching TRBD1 (5 bases). Germline V gene lookup returns CDR1 SGDLS and CDR2 YYNGEE. Trimming shortened V by 1 base and J by 3 bases, and 7 bases separated the two germline ends. The CDR3 has 13 amino acids. CDR3 coding DNA: TGTGCCAGCAGCGTATGGGGCGAAGAGACCCAGTACTTC. It codes for CASSVWGEETQYF.

The V call is TRBV2, the J call TRBJ1-2; 8 bases agree with TRBD1. Germline assignment: CDR1 SNHLY and CDR2 FYNNEI. The junction had 4 bases not matched to a gene; V was cut back by 5 bases and J by 2 bases. This CDR3 has 14 amino acids. CDR3: CASSSGTGNYGYTF. The CDR3 nucleotides are TGTGCCAGCAGTTCCGGGACAGGCAACTATGGCTACACCTTC.

The chain recombines TRBV19 with TRBJ2-5; the D gene is possibly TRBD2 (6 bases). Trimming shortened V by 4 bases and J by 2 bases, and 14 bases separated the two germline ends. The germline CDR1 and CDR2 sequences are LNHDA and SQIVND (reference sequence). This CDR3 spans 15 amino acids. The CDR3 bases are TGTGCCAGTAGTAAGGAGGGCCAAGCACAAGAGACCCAGTACTTC. Residues: CASSKEGQAQETQYF.

The V gene is TRBV5-8, the J gene TRBJ1-6; no clear D. CDR3 length: 17 amino acids. Trimming left V 5 bases short and J 1 base short, with 16 bases between. The V gene's germline CDR1 is SGHTS and CDR2 YDEGEE. The CDR3 protein is CASSSLGYRSYNSPLHF. The CDR3 DNA is TGTGCCAGCAGTTCGCTCGGGTATAGGTCCTATAATTCACCCCTCCACTTT.